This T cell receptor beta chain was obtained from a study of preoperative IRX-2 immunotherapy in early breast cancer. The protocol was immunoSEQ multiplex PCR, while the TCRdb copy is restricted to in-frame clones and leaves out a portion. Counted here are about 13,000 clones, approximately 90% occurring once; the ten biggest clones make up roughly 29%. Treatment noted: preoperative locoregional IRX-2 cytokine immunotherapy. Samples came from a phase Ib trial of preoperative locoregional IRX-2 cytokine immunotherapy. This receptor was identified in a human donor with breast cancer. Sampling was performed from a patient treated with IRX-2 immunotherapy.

CDR3 in DNA: TGTGCCAGCAGCTTGGGCGGTTTCTCTGGAAACACCATATATTTT. Its translation is CASSLGGFSGNTIYF. J is TRBJ1-3 and V is TRBV5-5; no firm D call. Trimming shortened V by 0 bases and J by 0 bases, and 7 bases separated the two germline ends. The CDR3 length is 15 residues. Germline CDR1 is SGHKS and CDR2 is YYEKEE (reference sequence).